The rows below give T cell receptor beta chains drawn from one sample of a study of blood T cells in healthy people across ages. Each CDR3 protein gets one entry after TCRdb re-called the 5' RACE reads with MiXCR. The top ten clones hold over 2% of a sample with over 1.5 million distinct CDR3 sequences, around 48% of them seen once. Input material: blood. These receptors all stem from a woman in her thirties or forties in good health. CDR3s include the opening cysteine and the closing phenylalanine or tryptophan. D genes are given only for firm matches. Size tells how often a clone was seen (once, few, many) or the class of an expanded clone, and some rows leave it out.

j_call: TRBJ2-7
d_call: -
clone_size: many
v_call: TRBV6-1
cdr3_nt: TGTGCCAGCAGTGAACTTACATACGAGCAGTACTTC
cdr3_aa: CASSELTYEQYF

j_call: TRBJ2-5
d_call: TRBD2
clone_size: -
v_call: TRBV5-1
cdr3_nt: TGCGCCAGCAGCTTGGGACTAGCCGGTTGGGAGACCCAGTACTTC
cdr3_aa: CASSLGLAGWETQYF

j_call: TRBJ2-1
d_call: TRBD1
clone_size: few
v_call: TRBV20-1
cdr3_nt: TGCAGTGCGCCGCCCGGGACAGGGTGGGAAAATGAGCAGTTCTTC
cdr3_aa: CSAPPGTGWENEQFF

j_call: TRBJ2-7
d_call: -
clone_size: -
v_call: TRBV20-1
cdr3_nt: TGCAGTGCCGGGCCCCCATATAACCGCTACGAGCAGTACTTC
cdr3_aa: CSAGPPYNRYEQYF

j_call: TRBJ2-7
d_call: -
clone_size: -
v_call: TRBV2
cdr3_nt: TGTGCCAGCAACTTAAGGGACAAATACGAGCAGTACTTC
cdr3_aa: CASNLRDKYEQYF

j_call: TRBJ2-1
d_call: -
clone_size: -
v_call: TRBV7-8
cdr3_nt: TGTGCCAGCAGCTTAGGACAGTCCAGACGCCCGAGATACAATGAGCAGTTCTTC
cdr3_aa: CASSLGQSRRPRYNEQFF

j_call: TRBJ1-5
d_call: TRBD1
clone_size: -
v_call: TRBV27
cdr3_nt: TGTGCCAGCAGTTTACGTCGGGACAGCCCAAATCAGCCCCAGCATTTT
cdr3_aa: CASSLRRDSPNQPQHF

j_call: TRBJ2-1
d_call: TRBD2
clone_size: many
v_call: TRBV7-2
cdr3_nt: TGTGCCAGCAGCCCACTAGCGGGGGGGCCCAATGAGCAGTTCTTC
cdr3_aa: CASSPLAGGPNEQFF

j_call: TRBJ1-2
d_call: -
clone_size: -
v_call: TRBV4-1
cdr3_nt: TGCGCCAGCAGCCAAGTCTCTTCACAGACCGGCTACACCTTC
cdr3_aa: CASSQVSSQTGYTF

j_call: TRBJ2-3
d_call: -
clone_size: few
v_call: TRBV6-5
cdr3_nt: TGTGCCAGCAGTTACTCTCAGATCCTTCCAGATACGCAGTATTTT
cdr3_aa: CASSYSQILPDTQYF

j_call: TRBJ2-7
d_call: TRBD1
clone_size: -
v_call: TRBV20-1
cdr3_nt: TGCAGTGCTAGAGATGATGGACAGGGAACGATCCGATCCTACGAGCAGTACTTC
cdr3_aa: CSARDDGQGTIRSYEQYF

j_call: TRBJ1-5
d_call: TRBD1
clone_size: few
v_call: TRBV6-2/TRBV6-3
cdr3_nt: TGTGCCAGCAGTGCCACAGGGGGCAATCAGCCCCAGCATTTT
cdr3_aa: CASSATGGNQPQHF

j_call: TRBJ2-5
d_call: TRBD1
clone_size: few
v_call: TRBV5-1
cdr3_nt: TGCGCCAGCAGCTTGGAAACAGGGGCCTCTCTTCAGTACTTC
cdr3_aa: CASSLETGASLQYF

j_call: TRBJ2-4
d_call: TRBD2
clone_size: many
v_call: TRBV7-2
cdr3_nt: TGTGCCAGCAGCTTTAGACTAGCGGGGGTAAACATTCAGTACTTC
cdr3_aa: CASSFRLAGVNIQYF

j_call: TRBJ1-2
d_call: -
clone_size: -
v_call: TRBV25-1
cdr3_nt: TGTGCCAGCAGTGGGGACATATCTGGCTACACCTTC
cdr3_aa: CASSGDISGYTF

j_call: TRBJ2-5
d_call: -
clone_size: -
v_call: TRBV21-1
cdr3_nt: TGTGCCAGCAGCAAAGTTCCTAGCGGGGGAAGTCTGAGAGAGACCCAGTACTTC
cdr3_aa: CASSKVPSGGSLRETQYF

j_call: TRBJ2-7
d_call: TRBD2
clone_size: -
v_call: TRBV7-2
cdr3_nt: TGTGCCAGCAGCTTCAGAACCGGGGGGGGGATATACGAGCAGTACTTC
cdr3_aa: CASSFRTGGGIYEQYF

j_call: TRBJ2-5
d_call: -
clone_size: -
v_call: TRBV5-1
cdr3_nt: TGCGCCAGCAGCTTGGAACCAGGGATCCTGGAGACCCAGTACTTC
cdr3_aa: CASSLEPGILETQYF

j_call: TRBJ2-1
d_call: -
clone_size: -
v_call: TRBV5-1
cdr3_nt: TGCGCCAGCAGCTGGGACGTTCCCTACAATGAGCAGTTCTTC
cdr3_aa: CASSWDVPYNEQFF

j_call: TRBJ1-2
d_call: -
clone_size: -
v_call: TRBV20-1
cdr3_nt: TGCAGTGGCCAAGGGGACTATGGCTACACCTTC
cdr3_aa: CSGQGDYGYTF

j_call: TRBJ2-7
d_call: -
clone_size: -
v_call: TRBV10-1
cdr3_nt: TGCGCCAGCAGTGAGAACAGGTGGTCCTACGAGCAGTACTTC
cdr3_aa: CASSENRWSYEQYF

j_call: TRBJ2-1
d_call: -
clone_size: once
v_call: TRBV29-1
cdr3_nt: TGCAGCGCCAAAAGTGGGTCCCGGGATGAGCAGTTCTTC
cdr3_aa: CSAKSGSRDEQFF

j_call: TRBJ2-7
d_call: -
clone_size: -
v_call: TRBV7-2
cdr3_nt: TGTGCCAGCAGCAGGGGCAGGGGCCTTCACGAGCAGTACTTC
cdr3_aa: CASSRGRGLHEQYF

j_call: TRBJ2-1
d_call: TRBD2
clone_size: -
v_call: TRBV20-1
cdr3_nt: TGCAGTGCTCATAAACTACCGGGACTAGCGGGAGCCCAGCGGTCCTACAATGAGCAGTTCTTC
cdr3_aa: CSAHKLPGLAGAQRSYNEQFF

j_call: TRBJ2-1
d_call: -
clone_size: few
v_call: TRBV9
cdr3_nt: TGTGCCAGCAGCCCTCAAGCCTATAATGAGCAGTTCTTC
cdr3_aa: CASSPQAYNEQFF

j_call: TRBJ2-5
d_call: TRBD1
clone_size: -
v_call: TRBV7-2
cdr3_nt: TGTGCCAGCAGTTTGGACAGCCAGGGGGTCCAGTACTTC
cdr3_aa: CASSLDSQGVQYF

j_call: TRBJ2-4
d_call: -
clone_size: -
v_call: TRBV6-1
cdr3_nt: TGTGCCAGCAGTCCCGAGGGGGAAGGGGCAGGAGAGGTCGAAAACATTCAGTACTTC
cdr3_aa: CASSPEGEGAGEVENIQYF

j_call: TRBJ2-5
d_call: -
clone_size: -
v_call: TRBV12-3/TRBV12-4
cdr3_nt: TGTGCCAGCAGTGTATGGGGTGGGGAGACCCAGTACTTC
cdr3_aa: CASSVWGGETQYF

j_call: TRBJ2-5
d_call: -
clone_size: -
v_call: TRBV20-1
cdr3_nt: TGCAGTGCTAGAGGGGGCGGATATCCAGAGACCCAGTACTTC
cdr3_aa: CSARGGGYPETQYF

j_call: TRBJ2-5
d_call: TRBD1
clone_size: -
v_call: TRBV5-6
cdr3_nt: TGTGCCAGCACACAGGGGTCCCAAGAGACCCAGTACTTC
cdr3_aa: CASTQGSQETQYF

j_call: TRBJ2-3
d_call: TRBD1
clone_size: -
v_call: TRBV7-9
cdr3_nt: TGTGCCAGCAGCTTAGAAGCGACAGGGAGTTATACGCAGTATTTT
cdr3_aa: CASSLEATGSYTQYF

j_call: TRBJ2-3
d_call: -
clone_size: -
v_call: TRBV9
cdr3_nt: TGTGCCAGCAGCGTAGGGAGGGAACTACTGAGCACGGATACGCAGTATTTT
cdr3_aa: CASSVGRELLSTDTQYF

j_call: TRBJ2-5
d_call: TRBD2
clone_size: -
v_call: TRBV4-1
cdr3_nt: TGCGCCAGCAGCCAAGATCACAGTGGCGGGCTAGCGGGGGGGCAAGAGACCCAGTACTTC
cdr3_aa: CASSQDHSGGLAGGQETQYF

j_call: TRBJ1-2
d_call: TRBD1
clone_size: -
v_call: TRBV3-1
cdr3_nt: TGTGCCAGCAGCCAAAACGGACAGGGACTCGCTGGCTACACCTTC
cdr3_aa: CASSQNGQGLAGYTF

j_call: TRBJ2-1
d_call: -
clone_size: once
v_call: TRBV20-1
cdr3_nt: TGCAGTGCTAGAGTGGGGGGGGGCAGGCATGAGCAGTTCTTC
cdr3_aa: CSARVGGGRHEQFF

j_call: TRBJ2-3
d_call: -
clone_size: once
v_call: TRBV9
cdr3_nt: TGTGCCAGCAGCGCTCCTACGGGAGATACGCAGTATTTT
cdr3_aa: CASSAPTGDTQYF

j_call: TRBJ1-5
d_call: -
clone_size: -
v_call: TRBV10-3
cdr3_nt: TGTGCCATCAGTAAGGTCCCCCAGGATCAGCCCCAGCATTTT
cdr3_aa: CAISKVPQDQPQHF

j_call: TRBJ2-5
d_call: -
clone_size: -
v_call: TRBV28
cdr3_nt: TGTGCCAGCAGTAGCGACGGACAGCCTCAAGAGACCCAGTACTTC
cdr3_aa: CASSSDGQPQETQYF